The clone carrying this T cell receptor (beta chain) occurred a few times. The CDR3 runs to 17 residues. V was pared by 5 bases and J by 0 bases, with 17 bases between. CDR1 MNHEY and CDR2 SVGEGT come from the germline V gene. These data originate in a study of response to subunit inactivated influenza vaccine. MiXCR, applied by TCRdb to the RT-PCR reads, yields one record per CDR3 protein. The sample records 500,000 or so distinct CDR3 sequences, 10% to 11% being singletons. The TCR originated in a man in his forties or fifties who received an inactivated influenza vaccine. J is TRBJ2-1 and V is TRBV6-2 or TRBV6-3; D unclear. The material was PBMCs from blood, obtained 40 to 50 days after vaccination. This CDR3 is CASSRVRRQSSYNEQFF. The DNA of the CDR3 is TGTGCCAGCAGTAGGGTGCGACGACAAAGCTCCTACAATGAGCAGTTCTTC.